Described below is a single T cell receptor (beta chain) sequence and its context. The antigen is undetermined. Sequenced by immunoSEQ multiplex PCR; TCRdb stores in-frame clones only, minus some. Of fewer than 80,000 clones detected, approximately 86% appear once; the ten largest clones hold 1% to 1.5%. This record belongs to a study of OX40 agonist ivuxolimab in advanced cancers. Whole-study context: Treatment received earlier with anti-PD-1, anti-PD-L1 or anti-CTLA-4 agents was allowed, and 40% had some. The study's findings and limits: The study found that CD8+ T cells averaged more expanded clones than CD4+. Clonal expansion from baseline to week 6 occurred in both CD4+ and CD8+ T cells.

The CDR3 is 14 amino acids. The rearrangement joins TRBV1 to TRBJ2-5; the table gives TRBD1 as D, unverified against the DNA. The J call is doubtful: the DNA matches TRBJ2-7 better. TRBV1 is termed a pseudogene. The receptor comes from an adult with an advanced solid tumor such as melanoma, head and neck, liver or kidney cancer. Sequencing used CD4+ or CD8+ T cells sorted from blood, obtained in a trial of the OX40 agonist ivuxolimab. The CDR3 sequence is CTSSPHDGPYEQYF. Here the CDR3 DNA reads TGCACCAGCAGCCCGCACGATGGGCCCTACGAGCAGTACTTC.